This T cell receptor (beta chain) was identified in a study of CD4 T cells in relation to SARS-CoV-2 and coronaviruses. Before the COVID-19 pandemic, during about 2011-2019, CD4+ T cells were taken from unexposed donors. Of note for this clone: Antigen specificity is unknown.

Findings and limits, study-wide: Memory recall responses, not primary responses primed in culture, are what the assay detects. This crossreactivity analysis covered spike protein alone, no other viral proteins.

The V gene's germline CDR1 is LGHDT and CDR2 YNNKEL (reference sequence). The CDR3 is 13 amino acids. V was pared by 4 bases and J by 8 bases, with 12 bases between. TCRdb keeps only in-frame clones here, not all; method: immunoSEQ multiplex PCR. The repertoire holds about 70,000 clones, 87% seen once, with 1.6% in the top ten. The sequence came from a human donor in good health. The chain couples TRBV3-1 (or the pseudogene TRBV3-2) to TRBJ2-1, with D maybe TRBD2 (7 bases). The sequenced sample was memory CD4+ T cells from PBMCs. CDR3 nucleotides: TGTGCCAGCAGCCGTTTGGGGGGGCATGAGCAGTTCTTC. Amino acid sequence: CASSRLGGHEQFF.